This T cell receptor (beta chain) was documented in a study of graft-versus-host responses after intestinal transplantation. As regards this clone: The antigen is unknown. Other DNA sequences in the sample encode the same CDR3.

TCRdb keeps only in-frame clones here, not all; method: immunoSEQ multiplex PCR. Of some 120,000 clones listed, 85% to 95% were seen once; the top ten hold approximately 0.25%. Notes on the study in general: Those patients showing graft-donor T cell macrochimerism displayed high graft-versus-host to host-versus-graft clonal ratios in allografts.

The sequence was collected from a human donor who was the organ donor for an intestinal transplant. Sequenced here: unstimulated CD4+ T cells sorted from spleen or lymph node cells, sampled before transplant.

The CDR3 protein is CASSGDSTDTQYF. The CDR3, as DNA: TGTGCCAGCAGTGGGGACAGCACAGATACGCAGTATTTT. This chain joins TRBV6-1 and TRBJ2-3, with D perhaps assigned TRBD1 or TRBD2 (5 bases each). Germline V gene data show CDR1 as MNHNS and CDR2 as SASEGT. The CDR3 is made up of 13 amino acids. V was clipped by 4 bases and J by 0 bases, with 5 bases between them.